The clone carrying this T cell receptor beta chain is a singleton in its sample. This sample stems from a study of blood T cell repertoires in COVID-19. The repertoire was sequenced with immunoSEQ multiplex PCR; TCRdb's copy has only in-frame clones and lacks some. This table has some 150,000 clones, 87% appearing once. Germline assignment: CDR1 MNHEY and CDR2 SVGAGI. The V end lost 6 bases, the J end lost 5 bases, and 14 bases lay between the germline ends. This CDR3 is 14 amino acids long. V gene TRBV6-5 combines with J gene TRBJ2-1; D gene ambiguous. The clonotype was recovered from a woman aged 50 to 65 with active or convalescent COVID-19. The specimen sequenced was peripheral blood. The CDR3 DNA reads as TGTGCCAGCAGCATGGGCTACTTCAACAATGAGCAGTTCTTC. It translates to CASSMGYFNNEQFF.